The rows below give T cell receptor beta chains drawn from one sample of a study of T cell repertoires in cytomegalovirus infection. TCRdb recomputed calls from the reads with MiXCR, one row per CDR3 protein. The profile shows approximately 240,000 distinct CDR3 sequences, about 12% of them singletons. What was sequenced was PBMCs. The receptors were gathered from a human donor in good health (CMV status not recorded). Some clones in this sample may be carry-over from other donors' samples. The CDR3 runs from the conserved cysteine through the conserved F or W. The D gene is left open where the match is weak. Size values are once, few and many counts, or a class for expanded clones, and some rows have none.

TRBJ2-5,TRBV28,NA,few,CASSPISRPPEYGF,TGTGCCAGCAGCCCTATCTCCCGGCCCCCCGAATATGGCTTC
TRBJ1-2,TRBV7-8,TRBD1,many,CASSLVTHTGGYGYTF,TGTGCCAGCAGCTTAGTCACCCATACAGGGGGCTATGGCTACACCTTC
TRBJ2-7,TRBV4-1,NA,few,CASSQGRQGPYEQYF,TGCGCCAGCAGCCAAGGGCGGCAGGGACCCTACGAGCAGTACTTC
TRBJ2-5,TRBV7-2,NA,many,CASSPDYPPTQYF,TGTGCCAGCAGCCCAGACTACCCCCCGACCCAGTACTTC
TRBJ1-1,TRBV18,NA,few,CASSPRTGDTEAFF,TGTGCCAGCTCACCTAGAACCGGGGACACTGAAGCTTTCTTT
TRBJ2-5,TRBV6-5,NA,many,CASSSPGAETQYF,TGTGCCAGCAGTTCCCCTGGGGCGGAGACCCAGTACTTC
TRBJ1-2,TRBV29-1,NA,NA,CSVEDEGQVYGYTF,TGCAGCGTTGAAGATGAAGGGCAGGTCTATGGCTACACCTTC
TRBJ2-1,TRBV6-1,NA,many,CASAETGEGEQFF,TGTGCCAGTGCGGAGACAGGGGAGGGTGAGCAGTTCTTC
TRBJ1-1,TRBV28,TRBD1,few,CASGTGGSRTEAFF,TGTGCCAGCGGGACAGGGGGCAGTAGGACTGAAGCTTTCTTT
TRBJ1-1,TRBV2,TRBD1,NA,CAGRRQGAPNTEAFF,TGTGCCGGACGTCGACAGGGAGCTCCGAACACTGAAGCTTTCTTT
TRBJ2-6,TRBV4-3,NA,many,CASSQTSGANVLTF,TGCGCCAGCAGCCAAACCTCTGGGGCCAACGTCCTGACTTTC
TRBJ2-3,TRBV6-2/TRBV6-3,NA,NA,CASSWGARTDTQYF,TGTGCCAGCAGTTGGGGGGCGAGAACAGATACGCAGTATTTT
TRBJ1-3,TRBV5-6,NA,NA,CASSLRGFSGNTIYF,TGTGCCAGCAGCTTGAGGGGCTTCTCTGGAAACACCATATATTTT
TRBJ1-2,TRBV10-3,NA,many,CAISETGMDGYTF,TGTGCCATCAGTGAAACAGGGATGGATGGCTACACCTTC
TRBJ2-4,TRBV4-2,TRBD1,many,CASSQERTGGVVQYF,TGTGCCAGCAGCCAAGAGCGGACAGGGGGTGTAGTTCAGTACTTC
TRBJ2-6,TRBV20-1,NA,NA,CSARDDHKWGQGGSGANVLTF,TGCAGTGCTAGAGATGACCACAAATGGGGACAAGGAGGCTCTGGGGCCAACGTCCTGACTTTC
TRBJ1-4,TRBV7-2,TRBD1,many,CASSGQGSNEKLFF,TGTGCCAGCAGCGGACAGGGGTCAAATGAAAAACTGTTTTTT
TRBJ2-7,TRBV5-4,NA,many,CASSLLAGPGAYEQYF,TGTGCCAGCAGCTTGTTGGCAGGGCCCGGAGCTTACGAGCAGTACTTC
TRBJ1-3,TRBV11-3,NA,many,CASSHGDSGNTIYF,TGTGCCAGCAGCCATGGTGACTCTGGAAACACCATATATTTT
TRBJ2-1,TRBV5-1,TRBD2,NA,CASSFLGGNYYNEQFF,TGCGCCAGCAGCTTCTTGGGGGGGAACTACTACAATGAGCAGTTCTTC
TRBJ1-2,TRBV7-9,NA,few,CASSFRTVNYGYTF,TGTGCCAGCAGCTTCAGGACAGTTAACTATGGCTACACCTTC
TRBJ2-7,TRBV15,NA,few,CATSPAGPPSYEQYF,TGTGCCACCAGCCCCGCGGGTCCCCCCTCCTACGAGCAGTACTTC
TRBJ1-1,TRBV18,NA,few,CASSPTWNTEAFF,TGTGCCAGCTCACCAACTTGGAACACTGAAGCTTTCTTT
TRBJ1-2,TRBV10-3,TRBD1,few,CAITTGDGYTF,TGTGCCATCACGACAGGGGATGGCTACACCTTC
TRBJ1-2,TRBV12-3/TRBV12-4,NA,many,CASRPGFNYGYTF,TGTGCCAGCAGGCCGGGATTTAACTATGGCTACACCTTC
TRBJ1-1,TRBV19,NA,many,CASRRQLNTEAFF,TGTGCCAGTAGAAGGCAGCTGAACACTGAAGCTTTCTTT
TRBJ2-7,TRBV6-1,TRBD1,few,CASRPGQGVNSYEQYF,TGTGCCAGCAGGCCTGGACAGGGGGTTAACTCCTACGAGCAGTACTTC
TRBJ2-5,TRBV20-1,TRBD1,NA,CSAEPDRGSQETQYF,TGCAGTGCTGAACCTGACAGGGGTTCCCAAGAGACCCAGTACTTC
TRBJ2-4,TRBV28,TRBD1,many,CASSSFDRGQNIQYF,TGTGCCAGCAGTTCTTTTGACAGGGGGCAAAACATTCAGTACTTC
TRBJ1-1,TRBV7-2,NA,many,CASSLRRDPPEAFF,TGTGCCAGCAGCTTAAGAAGGGACCCTCCTGAAGCTTTCTTT
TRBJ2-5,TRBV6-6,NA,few,CASSYGARGVQETQYF,TGTGCCAGCAGTTACGGGGCCAGAGGGGTACAAGAGACCCAGTACTTC
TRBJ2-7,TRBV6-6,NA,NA,CASSQPEAYEQYF,TGTGCCAGCAGTCAACCAGAAGCCTACGAGCAGTACTTC